This T cell receptor (beta chain) was documented in a study of naive and memory T cell subsets. Points from the study as a whole: The RNA method is potentially sensitive to activation and differentiation changes. Delayed type IV hypersensitivity infiltration was taken to explain higher tuberculin-site TCR counts.

This clonotype was recorded many times. Its antigen is undetermined. This sample's treatment: skin biopsy from PPD injection site in Mantoux-positive individual. An oligonucleotide containing a UMI was ligated to the 3' end of TCR cDNA. Biopsied sites were PPD injections in people with a positive Mantoux test. Input was about 1 to 1000 ng of DNase-treated total RNA without cell sorting. Ligated cDNA underwent four rounds of PCR with nested alpha and beta constant region primers and SP2. TCRdb independently ran MiXCR on the UMI-ligation and nested PCR reads; one entry per CDR3 protein. The table records 40,000 or so distinct CDR3 sequences, approximately 10% of them present only once. Germline CDR1 MNHNS, CDR2 SASEGT. V shed 1 base and J shed 2 bases, with 11 bases lying between them. The CDR3 extends over 15 amino acids.

The source material was skin, sampled from a tuberculin skin test site. The chain employs TRBV6-1 and TRBJ1-1; the D is unclear. The clonotype comes from an adult in good health. DNA of the CDR3: TGTGCCAGCAGTGAAGGAGCAGGCGGAAACACTGAAGCTTTCTTT. The encoded protein is CASSEGAGGNTEAFF.